The 8 T cell receptor beta chains below come from one sample, sequenced in a study of blood T cell repertoires in COVID-19. Data came from immunoSEQ multiplex PCR; TCRdb stores just in-frame clones and leaves some out. The sample records about 170,000 clones, approximately 86% being singletons. Material for sequencing was peripheral blood. The receptors were sampled from a woman aged 40 to 49 with COVID-19, enrolled during active disease.

This clone was detected only a few times. J is TRBJ1-2 and V is TRBV3-1 (or the pseudogene TRBV3-2); the D is unclear. The germline V gene has CDR1 LGHDT and CDR2 YNNKEL (reference sequence). The CDR3 covers 12 residues. V lost 4 bases to trimming and J lost 7 bases, with 10 bases between them. Written as DNA, the CDR3 is TGTGCCAGCAGCCCCGCACGCGGTGGCTACACCTTC. This encodes CASSPARGGYTF.

V is TRBV29-1 and J is TRBJ2-7; possibly TRBD2 for D (6 bases). CDR1 and CDR2 from the germline V gene are SQVTM and ANQGSEA. Trimming shortened V by 2 bases and J by 4 bases, and 24 bases separated the two germline ends. The length of the CDR3 is 17 residues. As DNA, the CDR3 is TGCAGCGTTGAAAGGGGCAGGGAGGAAGGGAGAGAGTACGAGCAGTACGTC. Translating it yields CSVERGREEGREYEQYV.

The rearrangement links TRBV5-4 to TRBJ2-5, with D possibly matching TRBD2 (6 bases). Per the germline V gene, CDR1 is SGHNT and CDR2 is YYREEE (reference sequence). The CDR3 is 15 amino acids. Trimming cost V 0 bases and J 2 bases, with 11 bases left between them. CDR3 region: CASSLAWGEQETQYF. In DNA form, the CDR3 reads TGTGCCAGCAGCTTGGCCTGGGGGGAACAAGAGACCCAGTACTTC.

The genes are TRBV7-9 and TRBJ2-3; no firm D call. Germline assignment: CDR1 SEHNR and CDR2 FQNEAQ (reference sequence). V gave up 4 bases and J gave up 4 bases, with 9 bases separating them. The CDR3 is 13 amino acids. Here the CDR3 DNA reads TGTGCCAGCAGCTCCTCTGGGCCAGATACGCAGTATTTT. Protein: CASSSSGPDTQYF.

The gene calls are TRBV2 and TRBJ1-4; the match to TRBD1 covers 10 bases. The CDR3 length is 15 residues. Germline V CDR1 and CDR2: SNHLY, FYNNEI. After removal of 6 bases from V and 7 bases from J, the junction contained 8 bases not matched to a gene. CDR3 protein: CASRTDRGRFEKLFF. The CDR3 DNA is TGTGCCAGCAGAACAGACAGGGGGCGCTTTGAAAAACTGTTTTTT.

The chain joins TRBV28 to TRBJ2-5; TRBD2 aligns across 12 bases. V was clipped by 9 bases and J by 5 bases; unmatched bases: 10. Per the germline V gene, CDR1 is MDHEN and CDR2 is SYDVKM. The CDR3 is made up of 15 amino acids. This chain's CDR3 is CARLTSGGFCETQYF. DNA for the CDR3: TGTGCCAGACTAACTAGCGGGGGGTTTTGTGAGACCCAGTACTTC.

This clone occurred a few times. CDR3 in DNA: TGTGCCAGCAGTTACGACAGTCCCAATTCACCCCTCCACTTT. Translation gives CASSYDSPNSPLHF. This chain uses TRBV6-5 with TRBJ1-6; D is perhaps TRBD1 (5 bases). CDR1 is MNHEY, CDR2 SVGAGI, per germline. The CDR3 has 14 residues. Trimming took 2 bases from V and 7 from J, leaving 9 bases between them.

This chain joins TRBV7-3 and TRBJ2-2; a weak D match, TRBD2 (6 bases). The CDR3 has 15 residues. The V and J ends lost 3 bases and 2 bases respectively, with 10 bases between them. Germline lookup yields CDR1 SGHTA and CDR2 FQGTGA. CDR3 coding DNA: TGTGCCAGCAGCTTCGGGACTCGTAACACCGGGGAGCTGTTTTTT. This translates into CASSFGTRNTGELFF.